Listed below are T cell receptor beta chains from one sample, sequenced in a study of T cell changes during pregnancy in multiple sclerosis. TCRdb keeps only in-frame clones here, not all; method: immunoSEQ multiplex PCR. The sample includes some 110,000 clones, about 90% seen only once; the top ten take 1.6%. The sample here was peripheral blood, taken after pregnancy. The receptors derive from a female donor with multiple sclerosis, enrolled in a pregnancy study. Both conserved end residues are part of each CDR3. The D gene is left open where the match is weak. Clone sizes are given selectively: once, few, many, or a class where the clone is expanded.

>-|TRBV5-1|TRBD2|TRBJ2-7
TGCGCCAGCAGCTTAGCAGGGCGAGGAGCGGGAGGGCCTCACGAGCAGTACTTC
CASSLAGRGAGGPHEQYF
>-|TRBV6-5|-|TRBJ2-3
TGTGCCAGCAGCCTACTAGTTGGGAGCACAGATACGCAGTATTTT
CASSLLVGSTDTQYF
>-|TRBV4-1|TRBD2|TRBJ2-1
TGCGCCAGCAGCCAAGTAGGACTAGCGGGGGCTTATCCCTACAATGAGCAGTTCTTC
CASSQVGLAGAYPYNEQFF
>once|TRBV5-4|-|TRBJ1-2
TGTGCCAGCAGCACCGGTGGCTATGGCTACACCTTC
CASSTGGYGYTF
>-|TRBV5-4|TRBD1|TRBJ1-2
TGTGCCAGCGCCAGGCAGGGGGCGCGGGACGGCTACACCTTC
CASARQGARDGYTF
>-|TRBV7-3|TRBD2|TRBJ2-3
TGTGCCAGCGGTCCTAGCGGCAGCACAGATACGCAGTATTTT
CASGPSGSTDTQYF
>-|TRBV19|TRBD2|TRBJ2-3
TGTGCCAGTAGTATTGGAGCGGGGGCTTATACGCAGTATTTT
CASSIGAGAYTQYF
>-|TRBV11-2|TRBD2|TRBJ2-5
TGTGCCAGCAGCGTAGGGACTATCCAAGAGACCCAGTACTTC
CASSVGTIQETQYF
>-|TRBV14|TRBD2|TRBJ2-7
TGTGCCAGCAGCCAACCGGGACTAGCGGGATACGAGCAGTACTTC
CASSQPGLAGYEQYF
>-|TRBV2|TRBD1|TRBJ1-3
TGTGCCAGCACCAGGGACAGGAGCTCTGGAAACACCATATATTTT
CASTRDRSSGNTIYF
>-|TRBV5-5|TRBD2|TRBJ2-7
TGTGCCAGCAGCCAGGGACTAGCGGGGCTCTACGAGCAGTACTTC
CASSQGLAGLYEQYF
>-|TRBV5-6|-|TRBJ2-5
TGTGCCAGCAGTTACCGAGGTGTCCTAGACCAAGAGACCCAGTACTTC
CASSYRGVLDQETQYF
>-|TRBV6-1|-|TRBJ1-1
TGTGCCAGCAGAAATTTGGGGGGGAGGAACACTGAAGCTTTCTTT
CASRNLGGRNTEAFF
>-|TRBV6-5|TRBD1|TRBJ1-3
TGTGCCAGCAGGACAGGGGGCATCGGAAACACCATATATTTT
CASRTGGIGNTIYF
>-|TRBV5-4|TRBD1|TRBJ1-1
TGTGCCAGCAGCCATTTTCAGGGGGCGCAGAACACTGAAGCTTTCTTT
CASSHFQGAQNTEAFF
>once|TRBV19|-|TRBJ1-4
TGTGCCAGTGCGGGCGCAACTAATGAAAAACTGTTTTTT
CASAGATNEKLFF
>-|TRBV2|TRBD1|TRBJ2-2
TGTGCCAGCAGCGACAGGGATCCTAACACCGGGGAGCTGTTTTTT
CASSDRDPNTGELFF
>-|TRBV9|-|TRBJ2-7
TGTGCCAGCAGCGAACAGGGAGTGGGTGCCTACGAGCAGTACTTC
CASSEQGVGAYEQYF
>few|TRBV6-1|TRBD2|TRBJ2-7
TGTGCCAGCAGGAAGCGGGAGGTGCCCTACGAGCAGTACTTC
CASRKREVPYEQYF
>-|TRBV5-4|TRBD2|TRBJ2-2
TGTGCCAGCAAGGCGAGCGGGGCTAGCGGGGAGCTGTTTTTT
CASKASGASGELFF
>once|TRBV9|TRBD1|TRBJ2-5
TGTGCCAGCAGCGGGACAGGGGAAGAGACCCAGTACTTC
CASSGTGEETQYF
>-|TRBV15|-|TRBJ2-7
TGTGCCACCAGCAGAGATGTCGGGTACGAGCAGTACTTC
CATSRDVGYEQYF
>-|TRBV6-1|TRBD1|TRBJ1-2
TGTGCCAGCAGTGCCAGGGGGGCTGGCTACACCTTC
CASSARGAGYTF
>-|TRBV28|-|TRBJ1-2
TGTGCCAGCAGTTCACAGGGCCCCTATGGCTACACCTTC
CASSSQGPYGYTF
>-|TRBV7-9|-|TRBJ1-2
TGTGCCAGCAGCTTAGGAACAGGGAACCTCTATGGCTACACCTTC
CASSLGTGNLYGYTF
>-|TRBV7-2|-|TRBJ1-5
TGTGCCAGCAGCTCCCAGGGGTTGAGCAATCAGCCCCAGCATTTT
CASSSQGLSNQPQHF
>-|TRBV30|-|TRBJ1-2
TGTGCCTGGAGTGCTGGACTTTATGGCTACACCTTC
CAWSAGLYGYTF
>-|TRBV18|TRBD2|TRBJ2-2
TGTGCCAGCTCACCCGTGACTAGCGGGGGGCAACTCACCGGGGAGCTGTTTTTT
CASSPVTSGGQLTGELFF
>few|TRBV7-8|TRBD1|TRBJ2-1
TGTGCCAGCAGCTTATGGACAGGGGTCGGTGAGCAGTTCTTC
CASSLWTGVGEQFF
>-|TRBV27|TRBD1|TRBJ1-6
TGTGCCAGCAGTACCACCGGGACAGGGAATAGAAATTCACCCCTCCACTTT
CASSTTGTGNRNSPLHF
>-|TRBV10-3|TRBD2|TRBJ2-3
TGTGCCGCTCGGGGGGAAACCACAGATACGCAGTATTTT
CAARGETTDTQYF
>-|TRBV10-3|-|TRBJ2-5
TGTGCCATCAGTGGCCGGGCCCGAGGGGAGACCCAGTACTTC
CAISGRARGETQYF
>-|TRBV5-1|-|TRBJ2-5
TGCGCCAGCAGCTTGTCGGGGAGGAGGCAAGAGACCCAGTACTTC
CASSLSGRRQETQYF
>-|TRBV6-1|-|TRBJ2-7
TGTGCCAGCAGCACCCCGTGGAGGTACGAGCAGTATTTC
CASSTPWRYEQYF
>-|TRBV29-1|-|TRBJ2-7
TGCAGCGTTGGACAGGACTCCTACGAGCAGTACTTC
CSVGQDSYEQYF
>-|TRBV28|TRBD2|TRBJ2-1
TGTGCCAGCCGACTAGCAGCCTACAATGAGCAGTTCTTC
CASRLAAYNEQFF
>-|TRBV15|TRBD1|TRBJ2-1
TGTGCCACCAGCGGAAGGGGGCAGGGCTACAATGAGCAGTTCTTC
CATSGRGQGYNEQFF
>-|TRBV7-8|-|TRBJ1-1
TGTGCCAGCAGCACGTTCCAGGTGCGGAACACTGAAGCTTTCTTT
CASSTFQVRNTEAFF